This record covers a single T cell receptor (beta chain). Its antigen is unknown. The length of the CDR3 is 11 residues. Between the trimmed V and J ends, which lost 6 bases and 4 bases, there was a span of 6 bases. Germline CDR1 KGHSH, CDR2 LQKENI. TCRdb's table, derived via immunoSEQ multiplex PCR, lists solely in-frame clones and lacks some. Of about 97,000 clones listed, about 90% are singletons. The data were obtained in a study of T cell responses to AZD1222 COVID-19 vaccine. Study summary: Second doses at about 4 or about 12 weeks were pooled.

Study-level results: It was only after the peak T cell response that any repertoires were sampled. In a largely white British group with more females than males, clonal diversity was possibly underestimated.

This clonotype originated in an adult in good health. The sequences come from peripheral blood, collected on day 0 of AZD1222 vaccination. The chain links TRBV18 to TRBJ1-2; no clear D gene. The CDR3 loop is CASSPGYGYTF. CDR3 nucleotides: TGTGCCAGCTCCCCTGGCTATGGCTACACCTTC.